These 30 T cell receptor beta chains came from one sample sequenced in a study of cytotoxic CD8 clonotypes in ibrutinib-treated CLL. The assay was immunoSEQ multiplex PCR, and TCRdb's table has in-frame clones only and misses some. The profile shows tens of thousands of clones, about 70% of them singletons. The sequencing used PBMCs, collected after 12 months of ibrutinib treatment. The receptors come from a human donor with chronic lymphocytic leukemia.

V is TRBV29-1 and J is TRBJ2-2; 9 bases align to TRBD1. This CDR3 is 15 amino acids long. CDR1 is SQVTM, CDR2 ANQGSEA, per germline. Germline trimming cut 5 bases from V and 5 bases from J; bases unmatched to any gene: 9. The CDR3 reads CSVTLRDRETGELFF. The CDR3 nucleotides read TGCAGCGTTACCCTCCGGGACAGGGAGACCGGGGAGCTGTTTTTT.

The chain is built from TRBV10-1 and TRBJ2-3, with 10 bases fitting TRBD2. V lost 2 bases and J lost 0; bases outside the gene matches: 5. The CDR3 contains 17 residues. Germline CDR1 reads WNHNN; CDR2 reads SYGVQD (reference sequence). CDR3 nucleotide sequence: TGCGCCAGCAGTGAGCCCGGACTAGCGGTTAGCACAGATACGCAGTATTTT. Residues: CASSEPGLAVSTDTQYF.

V is TRBV28 and J is TRBJ2-5; TRBD2 matches at 9 bases. Near its end, the DNA agrees better with TRBJ2-7, so the J call may be wrong. Germline assignment: CDR1 MDHEN and CDR2 SYDVKM. This CDR3 spans 15 amino acids. CDR3 nucleotides: TGTGCCAGCAGTTTCCTAGCGGGAAGAATCTACGAGCAGTACTTC. This gives the protein CASSFLAGRIYEQYF.

The chain has TRBV5-4 and TRBJ2-3; 7 positions agree with TRBD2. V lost 4 bases and J lost 4; bases outside the gene matches: 9. Germline V CDR1 and CDR2: SGHNT, YYREEE (reference sequence). The CDR3 has 15 amino acids. The CDR3 sequence: CASSATGGSSDTQYF. CDR3 nucleotide sequence: TGTGCCAGCAGCGCGACGGGCGGGAGCTCAGATACGCAGTATTTT.

For the CDR3, the DNA is TGTGCCAGCAGCCCTACCGGGAACTACAATGAGCAGTTCTTC. Translation gives CASSPTGNYNEQFF. The gene calls are TRBV6-4 and TRBJ2-1; the D gene is possibly TRBD2 (5 bases). CDR1 is MRHNA, CDR2 SNTAGT, per germline. The CDR3 is 14 amino acids. V was cut by 6 bases and J by 3 bases, with 12 bases left in between.

The genes are TRBV7-9 and TRBJ1-1; D unresolved. V lost 3 bases, J lost 11 bases, and 13 bases lay in between. Germline CDR1 is SEHNR and CDR2 is FQNEAQ (reference sequence). CDR3 length: 12 amino acids. CDR3 residues: CASSFFDSGAFF. CDR3 bases: TGTGCCAGCAGCTTTTTCGACTCCGGGGCTTTCTTT. Using reference TRBV7-9 and TRBJ1-1 for the parts outside the CDR3, the full variable domain is DTGVSQNPRHKITKRGQNVTFRCDPISEHNRLYWYRQTLGQGPEFLTYFQNEAQLEKSRLLSDRFSAERPKGSFSTLEIQRTEQGDSAMYLCASSFFDSGAFFGQGTRLTVV.

CDR3 DNA: TGTGCCAGCAGCCCGGACCAGGGTTCGTTCAATGAGCAGTTCTTC. Its protein product is CASSPDQGSFNEQFF. This chain links TRBV7-2 with TRBJ2-1, with a tentative D call TRBD1 (5 bases). The length of the CDR3 is 15 residues. V lost 5 bases to trimming and J lost 6 bases, with 17 bases between them. CDR1 SGHTA and CDR2 FQGNSA come from the germline V gene.

The chain is built from TRBV5-8 and TRBJ1-5; a weak D match, TRBD1 (5 bases). The CDR3 loop spans 15 amino acids. CDR1 is SGHTS, CDR2 YDEGEE, per germline. Trimming pared 0 bases from V and 0 bases from J, leaving 7 bases between. CDR3 nucleotide sequence: TGTGCCAGCAGCTTGGAGGGGCATAGCAATCAGCCCCAGCATTTT. This gives the protein CASSLEGHSNQPQHF.

The chain couples TRBV28 to TRBJ2-7; a possible D gene is TRBD1 (5 bases). This CDR3 spans 15 amino acids. Trimming shortened V by 5 bases and J by 0 bases, and 14 bases separated the two germline ends. The germline V gene encodes CDR1 MDHEN and CDR2 SYDVKM. The CDR3: CASSTQGVSSYEQYF. In DNA form, the CDR3 reads TGTGCCAGCAGTACCCAAGGGGTCAGCTCCTACGAGCAGTACTTC.

The chain is built from TRBV28 and TRBJ2-7; perhaps TRBD1 as D (6 bases). V was cut by 7 bases and J by 1 base, with 17 bases left in between. CDR3 length: 15 amino acids. Germline V CDR1 and CDR2: MDHEN, SYDVKM. Here the CDR3 reads CASNLQGPRSYEQYF. The CDR3 DNA sequence: TGTGCCAGCAACTTACAGGGTCCCCGTTCCTACGAGCAGTACTTC.

The V call is TRBV19, the J call TRBJ2-5, with D tentatively TRBD1 (5 bases). Germline assignment: CDR1 LNHDA and CDR2 SQIVND (reference sequence). V dropped 7 bases and J dropped 9 bases, with 24 bases sitting between them. The CDR3 contains 15 residues. The CDR3 region is CASTPDRTQGPAQYF. The CDR3 bases are TGTGCCAGTACACCCGACAGAACCCAGGGTCCGGCCCAGTACTTC.

This clone was detected a few times. The rearrangement uses TRBV5-4 and TRBJ2-1; the match to TRBD2 covers 14 bases. This CDR3 contains 16 residues. Trimming removed 4 bases from V and 8 bases from J; junction bases left unmatched: 8. Germline V gives CDR1 SGHNT, CDR2 YYREEE (reference sequence). The CDR3 spells CASSPGTSGSGYEQFF. In nucleotides, the CDR3 is TGTGCCAGCAGCCCCGGGACTAGCGGGAGTGGTTATGAGCAGTTCTTC.

This chain uses TRBV7-6 with TRBJ2-6; 8 positions agree with TRBD2. CDR1 and CDR2 from the germline V gene are SGHVS and FNYEAQ. The ends lost 5 bases at V and 2 bases at J; junction bases unmatched: 5. The CDR3 sequence is 16 residues long. In nucleotides, the CDR3 is TGTGCCAGCAGCCCAGTCGGGGGGGCTGGGGCCAACGTCCTGACTTTC. Amino acid sequence: CASSPVGGAGANVLTF.

The chain uses TRBV2 and TRBJ2-5; D possibly matches TRBD1 or TRBD2 (6 bases each). V was cut by 4 bases and J by 5 bases, with 17 bases left in between. This CDR3 is built from 15 residues. Germline CDR1 and CDR2: SNHLY and FYNNEI. Here the CDR3 DNA reads TGTGCCAGCAGTGGGGGGGCTCCTACCCCCGAGACCCAGTACTTC. Protein product: CASSGGAPTPETQYF.

This clone was picked up many times. V is TRBV4-1 and J is TRBJ1-5; TRBD1 is a possible D gene (6 bases). The CDR3 totals 15 residues. Trimming pared 0 bases from V and 4 bases from J, leaving 10 bases between. CDR1 and CDR2 (germline): MGHRA, YSYEKL. CDR3 sequence (DNA): TGCGCCAGCAGCCAAGAAGGGGGGTGGAATCAGCCCCAGCATTTT. It codes for CASSQEGGWNQPQHF.

The J gene is TRBJ2-1, the V gene TRBV14, with D perhaps matching TRBD1 (5 bases). The CDR3 sequence is 17 residues long. CDR1 is SGHDN and CDR2 is FVKESK in the germline V gene. V lost 3 bases and J lost 5, with 20 bases in between. Written as DNA, the CDR3 is TGTGCCAGCAGCCAGTACAGGATCACCCGTAAGGACAATGAGCAGTTCTTC. It codes for CASSQYRITRKDNEQFF.

This chain uses TRBV19 with TRBJ1-1; TRBD1 aligns across 9 bases. The CDR3 spans 16 residues. Germline values: CDR1 LNHDA, CDR2 SQIVND (reference sequence). Unmatched junction bases numbered 11, after V lost 7 bases and J lost 2 bases. CDR3 DNA: TGTGCCAGTATCACCCACGGGACAGGGTCAAACACTGAAGCTTTCTTT. Amino acid sequence: CASITHGTGSNTEAFF.

The chain combines TRBV10-3 with TRBJ2-1, with D possibly TRBD2 on 6 matching bases. Germline CDR1 reads ENHRY; CDR2 reads SYGVKD. Trimming removed 8 bases from V and 8 bases from J, with 16 bases in between. The CDR3 loop spans 13 amino acids. The CDR3 nucleotides are TGTGCCATCGGCTTGACTAGTTTCGATGAGCAGTTCTTC. This translates into CAIGLTSFDEQFF.

This clone was seen a handful of times. The chain links TRBV5-4 to TRBJ1-1, with D possibly matching TRBD1 (6 bases). The CDR3 is 13 residues long. CDR1 is SGHNT, CDR2 YYREEE, per germline (reference sequence). Trimming left V 4 bases short and J 1 base short, with 8 bases between. The CDR3 DNA reads TGTGCCAGCAGCCAGGGACAGAACACTGAAGCTTTCTTT. Its translation: CASSQGQNTEAFF.

The chain has TRBV30 and TRBJ1-3; D uncertain. Trimming pared 5 bases from V and 1 base from J, leaving 9 bases between. Germline values: CDR1 GTSNPN, CDR2 SVGIG (reference sequence). This CDR3 region has 13 residues. The DNA of the CDR3 is TGTGCCTGGCTAGTGAGGTCTGGAAACACCATATATTTT. It specifies CAWLVRSGNTIYF.

This clone is judged medium-sized. This chain joins TRBV6-4 and TRBJ2-2; D ambiguous. This CDR3 comprises 14 residues. V dropped 5 bases and J dropped 6 bases, with 13 bases sitting between them. Germline V gene sequence: CDR1 MRHNA, CDR2 SNTAGT. Here the CDR3 reads CASSKDPGPGELFF. The CDR3 DNA follows: TGTGCCAGCAGTAAGGACCCAGGACCCGGGGAGCTGTTTTTT.

The J gene is TRBJ1-4, the V gene TRBV5-5; TRBD1 aligns across 9 bases. This CDR3 region has 17 residues. Unmatched junction bases numbered 9, after V lost 0 bases and J lost 6 bases. CDR1 and CDR2 from the germline V gene are SGHKS and YYEKEE (reference sequence). The CDR3 loop is CASSLGTTGTGHEKLFF. CDR3 sequence (DNA): TGTGCCAGCAGCTTGGGAACCACCGGGACAGGGCATGAAAAACTGTTTTTT.

V and J are TRBV9 and TRBJ2-2; 14 nucleotides align to TRBD2. The V and J ends lost 4 bases and 7 bases, in that order; junction bases with no gene match: 6. Germline V gene data show CDR1 as SGDLS and CDR2 as YYNGEE. The CDR3 is made up of 16 amino acids. This chain's CDR3 is CASSPGLAGDGGELFF. CDR3 nucleotide sequence: TGTGCCAGCAGCCCGGGACTAGCGGGAGACGGCGGGGAGCTGTTTTTT.

V and J are TRBV18 and TRBJ2-1; a possible D gene is TRBD2 (6 bases). This CDR3 region has 13 residues. CDR1 and CDR2 (germline): KGHSH, LQKENI. V lost 6 bases and J 8 bases, leaving 14 bases between the germline ends. CDR3 region: CASSPRGNDEQFF. For the CDR3, the DNA is TGTGCCAGCTCCCCCCGGGGGAACGATGAGCAGTTCTTC.

V and J are TRBV11-2 and TRBJ2-4, with D tentatively TRBD1 or TRBD2 (5 bases each). This CDR3 has 17 amino acids. Germline CDR1 SGHAT, CDR2 FQNNGV. Trimming removed 3 bases from V and 0 bases from J, with 15 bases in between. The CDR3 spells CASSFLSSGTAKNIQYF. Here the CDR3 DNA reads TGTGCCAGCAGCTTTCTCAGCTCCGGGACAGCCAAAAACATTCAGTACTTC.

This chain joins TRBV5-5 and TRBJ2-5; 11 bases fit TRBD1. Germline V gene sequence: CDR1 SGHKS, CDR2 YYEKEE (reference sequence). CDR3 length: 15 residues. The V and J ends lost 7 bases and 5 bases, in that order; junction bases with no gene match: 10. This CDR3 is CASGAGQGARETQYF. Here the CDR3 DNA reads TGTGCCAGCGGGGCAGGACAGGGGGCAAGGGAGACCCAGTACTTC.

Only one count was recorded for this clone. V gene TRBV27 combines with J gene TRBJ2-7; TRBD2 matches at 13 bases. Germline V gene sequence: CDR1 MNHEY, CDR2 SMNVEV (reference sequence). Germline trimming cut 10 bases from V and 2 bases from J; bases unmatched to any gene: 5. CDR3 length equals 14 residues. CDR3 protein: CATSGTSGAYEQYF. The CDR3 DNA follows: TGTGCCACTTCAGGGACTAGCGGGGCCTACGAGCAGTACTTC.

The chain employs TRBV5-6 and TRBJ2-1; D gene uncertain. This CDR3 has 14 residues. Trimming left V 3 bases short and J 7 bases short, with 14 bases between. Germline lookup yields CDR1 SGHDT and CDR2 YYEEEE. For the CDR3, the DNA is TGTGCCAGCAGCTCTCCACCCCGACTTAATGAGCAGTTCTTC. It translates to CASSSPPRLNEQFF.

This clone has only a few counts. The chain uses TRBV2 and TRBJ1-2; D call uncertain. The CDR3 loop spans 11 amino acids. Looked up from germline, CDR1 is SNHLY and CDR2 is FYNNEI. V was trimmed by 2 bases and J by 12 bases, leaving 10 bases between them. The chain's CDR3 is CASSEMIGNTF. DNA of the CDR3: TGTGCCAGCAGTGAAATGATAGGGAACACCTTC.

The chain couples TRBV9 to TRBJ1-1; D not resolved. CDR3 length: 14 amino acids. V was trimmed by 0 bases and J by 4 bases, leaving 10 bases between them. Germline values: CDR1 SGDLS, CDR2 YYNGEE. The CDR3: CASSVAASPTEAFF. CDR3 nucleotides: TGTGCCAGCAGCGTAGCAGCCAGTCCCACTGAAGCTTTCTTT.